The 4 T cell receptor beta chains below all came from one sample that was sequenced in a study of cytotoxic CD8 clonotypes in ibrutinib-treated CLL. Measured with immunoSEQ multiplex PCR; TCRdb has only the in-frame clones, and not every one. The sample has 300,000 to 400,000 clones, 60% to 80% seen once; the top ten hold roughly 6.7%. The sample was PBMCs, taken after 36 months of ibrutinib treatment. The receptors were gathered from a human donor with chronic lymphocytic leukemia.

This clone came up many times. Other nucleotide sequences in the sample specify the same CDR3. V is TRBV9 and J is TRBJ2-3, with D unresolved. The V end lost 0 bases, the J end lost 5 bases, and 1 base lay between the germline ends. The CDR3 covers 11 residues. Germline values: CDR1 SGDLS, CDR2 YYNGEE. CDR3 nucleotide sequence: TGTGCCAGCAGCGTAGAAGATACGCAGTATTTT. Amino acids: CASSVEDTQYF.

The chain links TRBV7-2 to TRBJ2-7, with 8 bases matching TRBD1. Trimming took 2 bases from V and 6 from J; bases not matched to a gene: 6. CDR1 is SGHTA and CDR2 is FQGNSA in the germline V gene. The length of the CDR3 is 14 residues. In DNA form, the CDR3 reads TGTGCCAGCAGCTTACGAGACAGGGGATCCGAGCAGTACTTC. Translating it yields CASSLRDRGSEQYF.

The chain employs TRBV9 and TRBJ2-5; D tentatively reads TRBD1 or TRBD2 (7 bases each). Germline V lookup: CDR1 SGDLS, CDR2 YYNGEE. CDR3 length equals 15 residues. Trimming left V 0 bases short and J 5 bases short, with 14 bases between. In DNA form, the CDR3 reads TGTGCCAGCAGCGTAGAGGGGGCGGGAGACGAGACCCAGTACTTC. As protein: CASSVEGAGDETQYF.

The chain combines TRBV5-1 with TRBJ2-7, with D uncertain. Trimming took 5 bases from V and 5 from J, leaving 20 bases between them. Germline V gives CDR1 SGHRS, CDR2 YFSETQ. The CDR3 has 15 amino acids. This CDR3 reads CASRRDPASMNEQYF. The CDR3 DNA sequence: TGCGCCAGCAGGCGTGACCCCGCCTCGATGAACGAGCAGTACTTC.